This T cell receptor (beta chain) appears in the sequencing data of a study of blood T cells in healthy people across ages. For the second PCR, which ran for about 7 to 11 cycles, a sample-barcoded 5' primer and a J-beta primer mix were used. Each TCR beta cDNA got a 12-nucleotide random molecular identifier. MiXCR, run by TCRdb on the 5' RACE reads, gives a single entry per CDR3 protein. The sample lists 1.5 million to 2 million distinct CDR3 sequences, about 50% occurring once. Peripheral blood, about 10 milliliters per donor, was collected. Isolation recovered at least 6.5 million PBMCs from every sample. Study conclusions and caveats: Observed TCR beta diversity showed a strong correlation with the percentage of naive T cells as measured by flow cytometry.

Germline V CDR1 and CDR2: LGHDT, YNNKEL (reference sequence). The CDR3 loop spans 15 amino acids. The germline V and J ends were trimmed by 5 bases and 5 bases, with 18 bases remaining between them. Worth noting for this clonotype: Its antigen is not identified.

V is TRBV3-1 and J is TRBJ2-5, with a weak D call TRBD1 (5 bases). The origin of this receptor is a woman in her forties in good health. Sequencing input: blood. This chain's CDR3 is CASSFPGPNWETQYF. The CDR3 region has the DNA TGTGCCAGCAGCTTTCCAGGGCCGAACTGGGAGACCCAGTACTTC.